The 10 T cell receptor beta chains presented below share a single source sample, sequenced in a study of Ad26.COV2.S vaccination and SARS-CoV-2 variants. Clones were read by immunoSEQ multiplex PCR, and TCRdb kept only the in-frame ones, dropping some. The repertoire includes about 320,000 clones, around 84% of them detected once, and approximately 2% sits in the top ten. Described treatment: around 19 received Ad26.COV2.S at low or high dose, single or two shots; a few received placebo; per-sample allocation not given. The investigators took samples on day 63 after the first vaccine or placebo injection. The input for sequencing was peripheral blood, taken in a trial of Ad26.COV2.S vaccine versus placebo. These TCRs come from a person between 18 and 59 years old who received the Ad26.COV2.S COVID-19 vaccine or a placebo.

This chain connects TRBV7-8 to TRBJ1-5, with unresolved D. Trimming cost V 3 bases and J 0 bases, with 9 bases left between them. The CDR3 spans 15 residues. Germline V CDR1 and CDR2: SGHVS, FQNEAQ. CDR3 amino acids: CASSFPGNSNQPQHF. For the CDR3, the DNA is TGTGCCAGCAGCTTCCCGGGGAATAGCAATCAGCCCCAGCATTTT. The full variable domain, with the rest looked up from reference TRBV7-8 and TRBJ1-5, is GAGVSQSPRYKVAKRGQDVALRCDPISGHVSLFWYQQALGQGPEFLTYFQNEAQLDKSGLPSDRFFAERPEGSVSTLKIQRTQQEDSAVYLCASSFPGNSNQPQHFGDGTRLSIL.

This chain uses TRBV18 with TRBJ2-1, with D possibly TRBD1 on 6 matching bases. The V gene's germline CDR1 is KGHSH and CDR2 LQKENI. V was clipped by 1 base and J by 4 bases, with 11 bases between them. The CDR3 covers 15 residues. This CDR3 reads CASSPLRTAYNEQFF. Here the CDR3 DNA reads TGTGCCAGCTCACCACTCCGGACAGCTTACAATGAGCAGTTCTTC.

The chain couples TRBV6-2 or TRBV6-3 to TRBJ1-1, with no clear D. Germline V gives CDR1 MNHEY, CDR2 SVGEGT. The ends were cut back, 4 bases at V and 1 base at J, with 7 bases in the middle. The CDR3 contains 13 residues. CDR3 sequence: CASSLLENTEAFF. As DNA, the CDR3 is TGTGCCAGCAGTTTACTTGAGAACACTGAAGCTTTCTTT.

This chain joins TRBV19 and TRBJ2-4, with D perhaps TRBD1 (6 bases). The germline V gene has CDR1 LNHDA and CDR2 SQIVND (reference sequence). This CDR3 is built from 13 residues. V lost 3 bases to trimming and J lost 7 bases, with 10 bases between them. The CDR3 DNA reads TGTGCCAGTAGTATGGTGCAGGGGAACATTCAGTACTTC. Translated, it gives CASSMVQGNIQYF.

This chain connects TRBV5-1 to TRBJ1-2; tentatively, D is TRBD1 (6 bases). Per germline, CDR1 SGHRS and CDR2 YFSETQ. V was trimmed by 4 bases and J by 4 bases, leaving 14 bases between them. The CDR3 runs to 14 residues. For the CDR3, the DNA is TGCGCCAGCAGCCGGGACACCGGAGCCTATGGCTACACCTTC. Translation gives CASSRDTGAYGYTF.

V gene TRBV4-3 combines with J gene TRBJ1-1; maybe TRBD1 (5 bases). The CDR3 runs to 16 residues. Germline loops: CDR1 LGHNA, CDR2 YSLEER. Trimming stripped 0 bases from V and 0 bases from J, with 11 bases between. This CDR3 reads CASSQEAGTLNTEAFF. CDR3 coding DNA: TGCGCCAGCAGCCAAGAAGCCGGGACCTTGAACACTGAAGCTTTCTTT.

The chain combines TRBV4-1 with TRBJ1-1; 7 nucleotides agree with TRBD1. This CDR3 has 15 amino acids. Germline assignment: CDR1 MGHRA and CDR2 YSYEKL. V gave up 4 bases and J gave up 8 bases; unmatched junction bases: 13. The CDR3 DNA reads TGCGCCAGCAGCCTCCGTGTAGGGGGCGAGAGGGAAGCTTTCTTT. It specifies CASSLRVGGEREAFF.

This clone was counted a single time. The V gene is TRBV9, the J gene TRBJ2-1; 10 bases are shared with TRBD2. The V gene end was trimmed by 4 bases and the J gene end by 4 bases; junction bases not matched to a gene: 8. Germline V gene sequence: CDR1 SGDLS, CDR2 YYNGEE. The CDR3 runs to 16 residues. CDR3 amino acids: CASSPQRGGWYNEQFF. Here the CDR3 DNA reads TGTGCCAGCAGCCCCCAGCGGGGGGGGTGGTACAATGAGCAGTTCTTC.

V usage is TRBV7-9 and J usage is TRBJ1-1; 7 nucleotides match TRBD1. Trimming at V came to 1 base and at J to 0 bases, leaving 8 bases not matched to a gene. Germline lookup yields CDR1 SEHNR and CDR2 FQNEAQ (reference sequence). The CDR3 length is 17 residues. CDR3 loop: CASSLDDRASMNTEAFF. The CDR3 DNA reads TGTGCCAGCAGCTTAGATGACAGGGCGAGCATGAACACTGAAGCTTTCTTT.

The CDR3 protein is CASSSREAGSGYTF. CDR3 in DNA: TGTGCCAGCAGCTCCCGGGAGGCAGGGAGTGGCTACACCTTC. The chain carries TRBV7-2 and TRBJ1-2; TRBD1 might be the D (5 bases). This CDR3 is 14 amino acids long. Trimming pared 4 bases from V and 7 bases from J, leaving 16 bases between. The germline CDR1 and CDR2 sequences are SGHTA and FQGNSA.